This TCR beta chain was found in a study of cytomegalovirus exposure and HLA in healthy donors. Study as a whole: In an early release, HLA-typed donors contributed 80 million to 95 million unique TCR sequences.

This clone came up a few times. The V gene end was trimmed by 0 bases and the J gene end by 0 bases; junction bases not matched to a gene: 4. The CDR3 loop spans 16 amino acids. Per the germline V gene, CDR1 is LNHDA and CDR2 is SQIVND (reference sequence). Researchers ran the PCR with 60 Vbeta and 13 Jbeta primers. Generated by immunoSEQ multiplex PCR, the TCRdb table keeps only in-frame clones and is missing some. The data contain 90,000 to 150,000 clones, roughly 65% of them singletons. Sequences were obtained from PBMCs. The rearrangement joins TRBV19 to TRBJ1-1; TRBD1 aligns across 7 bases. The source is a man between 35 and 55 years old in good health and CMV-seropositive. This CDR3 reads CASSIDRGSMNTEAFF. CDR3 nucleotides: TGTGCCAGTAGTATAGACAGGGGGAGCATGAACACTGAAGCTTTCTTT.